This T cell receptor beta chain stems from a study of beta chain features in type 1 diabetes. The purity of all sorted populations exceeded 98%. The germline V and J ends were trimmed by 5 bases and 1 base, with 11 bases remaining between them. Germline CDR1 MNHNS, CDR2 SASEGT. This CDR3 region has 14 residues. General study findings and limits: TCRB CDR3s were moderately but significantly shorter in Type 1 diabetes patients in all four CD4+ subsets.

This clone was observed a few times. Antigen: not known. As every portion of the isolated RNA was reverse transcribed, the sequencing read expressed TCRB transcripts. Using immunoSEQ multiplex PCR, the repertoire was profiled, and TCRdb retains in-frame clones only, with some absent. The repertoire holds 600,000 to 650,000 clones, around 16% seen once, with more than 0.08% in the top ten. This clonotype originated in a young man in good health. The chain combines TRBV6-1 with TRBJ1-1, with D possibly matching TRBD1 (6 bases). Sequenced: naive CD4+ T cells from blood. The CDR3 spells CASSNRVGNTEAFF. The CDR3, as DNA: TGTGCCAGCAGTAACAGGGTGGGGAACACTGAAGCTTTCTTT.